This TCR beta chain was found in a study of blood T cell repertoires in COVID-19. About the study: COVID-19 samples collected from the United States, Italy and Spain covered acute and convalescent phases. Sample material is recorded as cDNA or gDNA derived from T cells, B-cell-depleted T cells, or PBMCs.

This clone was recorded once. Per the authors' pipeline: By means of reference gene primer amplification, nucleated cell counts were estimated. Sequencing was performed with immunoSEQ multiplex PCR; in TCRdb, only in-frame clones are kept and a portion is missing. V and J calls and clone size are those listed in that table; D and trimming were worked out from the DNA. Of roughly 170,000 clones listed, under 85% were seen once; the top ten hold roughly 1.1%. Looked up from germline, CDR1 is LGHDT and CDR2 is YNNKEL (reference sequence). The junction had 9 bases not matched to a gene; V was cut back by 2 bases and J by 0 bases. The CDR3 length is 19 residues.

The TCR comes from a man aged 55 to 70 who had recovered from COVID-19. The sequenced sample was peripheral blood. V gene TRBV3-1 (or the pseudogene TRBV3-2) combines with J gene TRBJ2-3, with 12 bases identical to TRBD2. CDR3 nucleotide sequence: TGTGCCAGCAGCCAAACGCCGGGACTAGCGGGCCTGAGCACAGATACGCAGTATTTT. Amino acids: CASSQTPGLAGLSTDTQYF.